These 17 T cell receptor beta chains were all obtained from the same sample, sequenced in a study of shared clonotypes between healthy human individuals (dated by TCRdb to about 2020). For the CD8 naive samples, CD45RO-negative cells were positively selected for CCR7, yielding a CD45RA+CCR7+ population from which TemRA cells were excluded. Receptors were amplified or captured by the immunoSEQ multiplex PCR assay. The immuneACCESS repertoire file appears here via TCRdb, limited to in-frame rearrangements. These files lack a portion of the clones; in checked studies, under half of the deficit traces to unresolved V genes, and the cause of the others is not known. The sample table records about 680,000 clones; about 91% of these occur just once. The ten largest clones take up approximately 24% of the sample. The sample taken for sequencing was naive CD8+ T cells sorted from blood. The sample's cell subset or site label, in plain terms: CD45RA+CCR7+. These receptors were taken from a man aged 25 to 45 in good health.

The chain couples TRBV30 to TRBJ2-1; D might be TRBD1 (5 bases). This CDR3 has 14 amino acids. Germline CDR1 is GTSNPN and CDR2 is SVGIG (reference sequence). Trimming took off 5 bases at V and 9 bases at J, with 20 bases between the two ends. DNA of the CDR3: TGTGCCTGGGGATTTGGGGCTTTATGGGCTGAGCAGTTCTTC. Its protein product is CAWGFGALWAEQFF.

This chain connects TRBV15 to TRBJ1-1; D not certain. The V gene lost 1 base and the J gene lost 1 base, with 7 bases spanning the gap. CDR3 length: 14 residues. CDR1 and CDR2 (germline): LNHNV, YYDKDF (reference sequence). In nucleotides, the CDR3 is TGTGCCACCAGCAGAGTTGAGTCGAACACTGAAGCTTTCTTT. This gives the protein CATSRVESNTEAFF. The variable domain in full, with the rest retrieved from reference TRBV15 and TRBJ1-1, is DAMVIQNPRYQVTQFGKPVTLSCSQTLNHNVMYWYQQKSSQAPKLLFHYYDKDFNNEADTPDNFQSRRPNTSFCFLDIRSPGLGDTAMYLCATSRVESNTEAFFGQGTRLTVV.

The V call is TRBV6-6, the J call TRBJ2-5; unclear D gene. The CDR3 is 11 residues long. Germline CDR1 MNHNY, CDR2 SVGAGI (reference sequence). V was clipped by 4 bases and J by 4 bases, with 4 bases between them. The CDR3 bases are TGTGCCAGCAGTTCCTCAGAGACCCAGTACTTC. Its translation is CASSSSETQYF.

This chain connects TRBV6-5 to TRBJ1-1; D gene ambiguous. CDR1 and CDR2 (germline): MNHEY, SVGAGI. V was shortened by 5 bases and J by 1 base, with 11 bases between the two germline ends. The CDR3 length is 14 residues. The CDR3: CASSQTGRNTEAFF. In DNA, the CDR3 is TGTGCCAGCAGTCAGACCGGGAGGAACACTGAAGCTTTCTTT.

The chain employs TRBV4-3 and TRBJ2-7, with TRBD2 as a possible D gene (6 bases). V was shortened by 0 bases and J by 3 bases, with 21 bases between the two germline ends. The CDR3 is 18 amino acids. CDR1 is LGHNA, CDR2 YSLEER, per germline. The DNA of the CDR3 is TGCGCCAGCAGCCAAGATCACGGGGGAGCGGATATTAACTACGAGCAGTACTTC. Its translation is CASSQDHGGADINYEQYF.

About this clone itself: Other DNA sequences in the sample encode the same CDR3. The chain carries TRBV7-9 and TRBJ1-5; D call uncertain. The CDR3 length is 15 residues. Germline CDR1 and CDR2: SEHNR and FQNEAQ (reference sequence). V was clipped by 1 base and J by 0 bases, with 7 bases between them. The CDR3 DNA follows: TGTGCCAGCAGCTTAGACGGCCGTAGCAATCAGCCCCAGCATTTT. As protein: CASSLDGRSNQPQHF.

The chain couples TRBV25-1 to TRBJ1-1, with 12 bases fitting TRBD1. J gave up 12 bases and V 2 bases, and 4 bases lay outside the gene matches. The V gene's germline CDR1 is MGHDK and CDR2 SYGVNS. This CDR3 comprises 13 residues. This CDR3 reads CASSEQGQGAPFF. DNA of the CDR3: TGTGCCAGCAGTGAACAGGGACAGGGGGCACCTTTCTTT.

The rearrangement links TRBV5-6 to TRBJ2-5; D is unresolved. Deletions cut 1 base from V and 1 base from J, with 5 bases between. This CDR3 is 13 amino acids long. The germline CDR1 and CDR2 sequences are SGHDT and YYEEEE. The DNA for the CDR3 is TGTGCCAGCAGCTTGTCGCTCCAAGAGACCCAGTACTTC. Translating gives CASSLSLQETQYF.

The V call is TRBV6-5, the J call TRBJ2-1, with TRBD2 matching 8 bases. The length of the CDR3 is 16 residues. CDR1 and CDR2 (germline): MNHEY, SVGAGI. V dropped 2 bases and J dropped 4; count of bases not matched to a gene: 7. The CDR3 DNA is TGTGCCAGCAGTTACGGAGCGGGAGAAGTTTACAATGAGCAGTTCTTC. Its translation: CASSYGAGEVYNEQFF.

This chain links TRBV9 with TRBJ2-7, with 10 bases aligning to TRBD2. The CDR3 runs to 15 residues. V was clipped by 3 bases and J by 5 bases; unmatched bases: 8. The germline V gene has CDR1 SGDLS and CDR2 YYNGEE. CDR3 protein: CASSAGSGRANEQYF. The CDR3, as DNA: TGTGCCAGCAGCGCAGGGAGCGGGAGGGCCAACGAGCAGTACTTC.

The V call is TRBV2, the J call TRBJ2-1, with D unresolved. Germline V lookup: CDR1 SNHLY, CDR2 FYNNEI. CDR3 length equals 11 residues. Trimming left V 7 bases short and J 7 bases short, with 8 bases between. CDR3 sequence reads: CASNEVNEQFF. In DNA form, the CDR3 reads TGTGCCAGCAATGAGGTTAATGAGCAGTTCTTC.

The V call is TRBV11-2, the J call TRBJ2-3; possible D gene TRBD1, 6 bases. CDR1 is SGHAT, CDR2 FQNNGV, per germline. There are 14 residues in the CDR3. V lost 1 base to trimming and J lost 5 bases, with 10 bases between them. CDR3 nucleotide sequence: TGTGCCAGCAGCTTAGGTCCCAGGGGAGATACGCAGTATTTT. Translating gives CASSLGPRGDTQYF.

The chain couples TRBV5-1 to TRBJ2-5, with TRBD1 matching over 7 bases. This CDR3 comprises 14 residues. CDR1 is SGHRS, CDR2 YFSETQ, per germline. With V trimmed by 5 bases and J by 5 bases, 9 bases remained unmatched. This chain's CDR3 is CASRPATGWETQYF. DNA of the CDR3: TGCGCCAGCAGGCCAGCGACAGGGTGGGAGACCCAGTACTTC.

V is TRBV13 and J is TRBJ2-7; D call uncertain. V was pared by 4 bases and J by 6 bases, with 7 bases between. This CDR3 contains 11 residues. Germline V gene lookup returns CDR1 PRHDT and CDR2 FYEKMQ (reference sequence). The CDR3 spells CASSSSSEQYF. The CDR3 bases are TGTGCCAGCAGCTCTAGTTCCGAGCAGTACTTC.

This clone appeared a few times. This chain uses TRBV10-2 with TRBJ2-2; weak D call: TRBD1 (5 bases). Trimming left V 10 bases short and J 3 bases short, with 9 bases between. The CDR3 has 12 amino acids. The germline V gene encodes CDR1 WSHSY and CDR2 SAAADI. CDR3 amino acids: CAIQGDTGELFF. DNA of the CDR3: TGCGCCATCCAGGGTGACACCGGGGAGCTGTTTTTT.

The CDR3 nucleotides read TGCAGCGTTGAAGATCCTGTACAGGGGCTTCACTACAATGAGCAGTTCTTC. As protein: CSVEDPVQGLHYNEQFF. The chain employs TRBV29-1 and TRBJ2-1; 7 positions agree with TRBD1. The CDR3 is 17 amino acids. V trimming: 0 bases; J trimming: 3 bases; junction bases outside the gene matches: 11. From germline, CDR1 is SQVTM and CDR2 ANQGSEA.

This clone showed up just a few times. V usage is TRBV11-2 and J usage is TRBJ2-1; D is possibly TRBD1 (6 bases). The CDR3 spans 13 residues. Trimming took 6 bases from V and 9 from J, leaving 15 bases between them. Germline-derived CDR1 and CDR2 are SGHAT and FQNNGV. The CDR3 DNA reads TGTGCCAGCAGGGAAACAGGGTTTCTTGAGCAGTTCTTC. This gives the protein CASRETGFLEQFF.